Sequencing of this T cell receptor (beta chain) was carried out in a study of T-cell memory formation after mild COVID-19. TCRdb called the 5' RACE reads again in MiXCR, with one record for every CDR3 protein. The sample contains about 130,000 distinct CDR3 sequences, 15% to 20% of which appear only once. This sequence was found in a man between 18 and 35 years old who had mild COVID-19 (a few samples of this study predate the infection). Cell type and time point are not known. The sequencing sample was made of PBMCs or a T cell subset sorted from them (not recorded which).

CDR3 nucleotide sequence: TGTGCCAGCGGCGGGGCCGGCACAGATACGCAGTATTTT. Translating it yields CASGGAGTDTQYF. The chain has TRBV7-9 and TRBJ2-3; D may be TRBD2 (6 bases). Trimming took off 8 bases at V and 1 base at J, with 10 bases between the two ends. There are 13 residues in the CDR3. Germline assignment: CDR1 SEHNR and CDR2 FQNEAQ (reference sequence).